Listed below are T cell receptor beta chains from one sample, sequenced in a study of shared clonotypes between healthy human individuals. The protocol was immunoSEQ multiplex PCR, while the TCRdb copy is restricted to in-frame clones and leaves out a portion. The table has about 2.3 million clones, under 95% seen once. Specimen: naive CD4+ T cells from PBMCs. The source is a man aged 18 to 29 in good health. Some clones in this sample may be carry-over from other donors' samples. Both conserved end residues are part of each CDR3.

j_call	v_call	cdr3_aa
TRBJ2-2	TRBV28	CASSFFERFRVDTGELFF
TRBJ2-2	TRBV18	CASSPLASTGELFF
TRBJ1-2	TRBV30	CAWSAAMTVYGYTF
TRBJ1-4	TRBV19	CASSPRRAARGNEKLFF
TRBJ2-1	TRBV5-1	CASSLTGDLYNEQFF
TRBJ2-7	TRBV5-1	CASSRGTPGEQYF
TRBJ2-5	TRBV28	CASSSTGTLGGTQYF
TRBJ2-1	TRBV7-6	CASSFTDEQFF
TRBJ1-3	TRBV28	CASSLVSGGGNTIYF
TRBJ1-2	TRBV6-5	CASRADPYGYTF
TRBJ1-2	TRBV28	CASSFDAGGLIYGYTF
TRBJ2-1	TRBV28	CASRGLSYNEQFF
TRBJ1-5	TRBV28	CASSTGYQPQHF
TRBJ2-1	TRBV7-2	CASSAGTSAYNEQFF
TRBJ2-7	TRBV11-2	CASTTQRRGNYF
TRBJ1-5	TRBV7-2	CASSLYILGDEPQHF
TRBJ1-1	TRBV7-3	CASSLTGTVPLNTEAFF
TRBJ2-2	TRBV10-3	CAISPRVTGELFF
TRBJ2-7	TRBV19	CASSSPGQTYEQYF
TRBJ2-7	TRBV7-9	CASSLAYRGNSYEQYF
TRBJ2-2	TRBV5-4	CASSLWAGRAGELFF
TRBJ2-2	TRBV29-1	CSVDRGPNTGELFF
TRBJ2-1	TRBV21-1	CASSKAVQREGRSYNEQFF
TRBJ1-1	TRBV6-1	CASRPSGSNTEAFF
TRBJ2-1	TRBV5-4	CASSFSGGQFF
TRBJ2-1	TRBV9	CASSSGQGQFF